The sequence of this TCR beta chain was determined in a study of blood T cell repertoires in COVID-19. Germline CDR1 and CDR2: SNHLY and FYNNEI. The CDR3 covers 14 residues. Germline trimming cut 6 bases from V and 7 bases from J; bases unmatched to any gene: 6. This clone was observed a single time. Sequenced by immunoSEQ multiplex PCR; TCRdb stores in-frame clones only, minus some. The sample has about 190,000 clones; about 85% are singletons. This chain links TRBV2 with TRBJ2-1, with TRBD1 matching 10 bases. The receptor was derived from a man aged 30 to 45 with acute or convalescent COVID-19. Sequenced sample: peripheral blood. The CDR3 here is CASRGDRGYNEQFF. The CDR3 DNA is TGTGCCAGCAGGGGGGACAGGGGTTATAATGAGCAGTTCTTC.